This T cell receptor beta chain was found in a study of blood T cell repertoires in COVID-19 (dated by TCRdb to the early 2020s). General notes on the study: The collaborator samples originated in the United States, Italy and Spain and spanned the acute and convalescent phases of COVID-19. A freely available public database, intended as a resource for researchers studying the immune response to SARS-CoV-2, is where the repertoires were released. Sample metadata almost always included a de-identified subject ID, COVID-19 status, age in years and sex. Where available, HLA class I and class II types were taken from metadata supplied by the sample provider and were not determined by assay-based typing. Subjects who had been exposed to COVID-19, were actively infected with it, or had recovered from it provided the deeply sampled blood TCRbeta repertoires that made up the dataset. Samples came from the ongoing ImmuneRACE study (first 160 participants) plus 1,254 subjects from 6 global collaborators. The material from the prospective study consisted of cDNA or gDNA derived from T cells, B-cell-depleted T cells, or PBMCs. Paper-wide results and their limitations: How much clinical and demographic metadata was included differed by source and by participant, and the metadata was provided uncurated.

TCRbeta CDR3 regions were amplified from genomic DNA by means of the immunoSEQ Assay, a bias-controlled multiplex PCR. The paper's data handling went like this. Within the assay, amplification of reference gene primers was used to estimate how many nucleated cells each sample contained. To quantify the absolute abundance of each unique TCRbeta CDR3 rearrangement, sequence reads were collapsed and filtered. For each sample, productive Simpson clonality was calculated as the square root of Simpson's diversity index over productive rearrangements. TCRdb took this table from immuneACCESS and kept in-frame rearrangements with V and J called. Such tables lack part of the clones; where checked against another copy, unresolved V genes explain under half of the gap, and the rest is unexplained. From that table come the V and J calls and clone size; the DNA was used to work out D and trimming. In all, the sample holds about 82,000 clones, and under 80% of those were seen once. The ten largest clones take up roughly 38% of the sample.

Details on this clone: Its antigen remains unidentified. Qualities for individual bases were not recorded, and no much larger clone is one base off.

Including cysteine and phenylalanine, the CDR3 has 12 amino acids. Of the read, only the CDR3 DNA is kept; its 36 bases are in frame from base 1. The V and J ends are trimmed by 6 bases and 2 bases, leaving 7 bases between them. According to the germline V gene, CDR1 reads MNHEY and CDR2 reads SVGAGI. At one collaborating source in Seattle, patients were enrolled during active infection and were followed longitudinally through the course of disease. Whole blood was collected in K2EDTA tubes by collaborating institutions according to the institutions' own protocols. For TCRbeta analysis, collaborators shipped samples as frozen whole blood, isolated PBMCs, or DNA extracted from either of those sample types.

The receptor's source is a man aged 55 to 69 with COVID-19, enrolled during active disease. Sequenced: peripheral blood. The chain links TRBV6-5 with TRBJ1-2, with TRBD1 as a weak D call on 5 bases. The DNA sequence is TGTGCCAGCAGGCGGGGGAACTATGGCTACACCTTC. Protein translation: CASRRGNYGYTF.